The 18 T cell receptor beta chains below all came from one sample that was sequenced in a study of OX40 agonist ivuxolimab in advanced cancers. Clones were sequenced by immunoSEQ multiplex PCR, and TCRdb holds only the in-frame ones, with some missing. The repertoire consists of about 84,000 clones, with 75% to 90% occurring once and the leading ten covering under 3.5%. Sequences were derived from CD4+ or CD8+ T cells sorted from blood, sampled in a trial of the OX40 agonist ivuxolimab. Every receptor here comes from an adult with an advanced solid tumor such as melanoma, head and neck, liver or kidney cancer.

The chain links TRBV5-4 to TRBJ2-5; D is uncertain. The V gene's germline CDR1 is SGHNT and CDR2 YYREEE (reference sequence). The CDR3 contains 13 residues. Trimming pared 0 bases from V and 5 bases from J, leaving 8 bases between. The CDR3 bases are TGTGCCAGCAGCTTGGCCGGAGTCGAGACCCAGTACTTC. This translates into CASSLAGVETQYF. The full variable domain, with the rest looked up from reference TRBV5-4 and TRBJ2-5, is ETGVTQSPTHLIKTRGQQVTLRCSSQSGHNTVSWYQQALGQGPQFIFQYYREEENGRGNFPPRFSGLQFPNYSSELNVNALELDDSALYLCASSLAGVETQYFGPGTRLLVL.

The chain links TRBV7-2 to TRBJ2-1, with D possibly matching TRBD1 (5 bases). This CDR3 spans 15 amino acids. V gave up 6 bases and J gave up 6 bases, with 18 bases separating them. Germline V gene sequence: CDR1 SGHTA, CDR2 FQGNSA. CDR3 region: CASRPDRATINEQFF. CDR3 nucleotide sequence: TGTGCCAGCAGGCCAGACAGAGCTACGATCAATGAGCAGTTCTTC. The whole variable domain, remainder taken from reference TRBV7-2 and TRBJ2-1, is GAGVSQSPSNKVTEKGKDVELRCDPISGHTALYWYRQSLGQGLEFLIYFQGNSAPDKSGLPSDRFSAERTGGSVSTLTIQRTQQEDSAVYLCASRPDRATINEQFFGPGTRLTVL.

This chain joins TRBV7-2 and TRBJ1-3; maybe TRBD1 (6 bases). The CDR3 length is 15 residues. V was shortened by 6 bases and J by 5 bases, with 17 bases between the two germline ends. Germline lookup yields CDR1 SGHTA and CDR2 FQGNSA. The chain's CDR3 is CASRQDGGLRNTIYF. The CDR3 DNA follows: TGTGCCAGCAGACAAGATGGGGGCCTCAGAAACACCATATATTTT.

The chain recombines TRBV15 with TRBJ1-4, with D tentatively TRBD1 (5 bases). CDR3 length: 15 amino acids. Trimming shortened V by 5 bases and J by 5 bases, and 15 bases separated the two germline ends. Germline-derived CDR1 and CDR2 are LNHNV and YYDKDF (reference sequence). DNA of the CDR3: TGTGCCACCAGCCCAAACTCCTGGGGGAATGAAAAACTGTTTTTT. Encoded protein: CATSPNSWGNEKLFF.

This chain uses TRBV5-4 with TRBJ1-1; 8 bases map to TRBD1. From germline, CDR1 is SGHNT and CDR2 YYREEE (reference sequence). The CDR3 extends over 15 amino acids. With 4 bases clipped from V and 3 bases from J, the junction kept 8 bases outside the gene matches. This CDR3 is CASSQEGQVDTEAFF. The CDR3 nucleotides read TGTGCCAGCAGCCAAGAGGGACAGGTTGACACTGAAGCTTTCTTT.

V and J are TRBV28 and TRBJ1-2, with 9 bases that match TRBD1. Germline V lookup: CDR1 MDHEN, CDR2 SYDVKM. V was pared by 8 bases and J by 1 base, with 5 bases of the junction left unmatched. The CDR3 consists of 14 residues. The CDR3 reads CASGQGSINYGYTF. CDR3 DNA: TGTGCCAGCGGACAGGGGTCCATTAACTATGGCTACACCTTC.

The V gene is TRBV18, the J gene TRBJ1-1, with 11 bases matching TRBD1. CDR3 size: 17 residues. Looked up from germline, CDR1 is KGHSH and CDR2 is LQKENI. V was clipped by 0 bases and J by 0 bases; unmatched bases: 3. The CDR3 reads CASSPPGTGGMNTEAFF. DNA of the CDR3: TGTGCCAGCTCACCACCCGGGACAGGGGGAATGAACACTGAAGCTTTCTTT. The entire variable domain, with the rest obtained from reference TRBV18 and TRBJ1-1, is as follows: NAGVMQNPRHLVRRRGQEARLRCSPMKGHSHVYWYRQLPEEGLKFMVYLQKENIIDESGMPKERFSAEFPKEGPSILRIQQVVRGDSAAYFCASSPPGTGGMNTEAFFGQGTRLTVV.

This clone was counted a single time. The V and J genes are TRBV18 and TRBJ1-5, with 10 nucleotides matching TRBD1. Germline V CDR1 and CDR2: KGHSH, LQKENI. This CDR3 is built from 18 residues. V was clipped by 2 bases and J by 6 bases; unmatched bases: 13. CDR3 in amino acids: CASSPYHTGTGVFQPQHF. CDR3 sequence (DNA): TGTGCCAGCTCACCATATCATACCGGGACAGGGGTTTTTCAGCCCCAGCATTTT.

The V call is TRBV14, the J call TRBJ2-2; TRBD1 or TRBD2 may be the D gene (5 bases each). Germline loops: CDR1 SGHDN, CDR2 FVKESK. V was pared by 10 bases and J by 4 bases, with 19 bases between. This CDR3 has 15 residues. The DNA of the CDR3 is TGTGCCACCAGTCAGGGCGGGCTCCCCACCGGGGAGCTGTTTTTT. Its translation is CATSQGGLPTGELFF.

Here the CDR3 reads CARPSYGYEQYV. The CDR3 DNA reads TGTGCCAGACCGTCGTATGGGTACGAGCAGTACGTC. This chain connects TRBV11-2 to TRBJ2-7, with unresolved D. The CDR3 has 12 amino acids. In germline, CDR1 is SGHAT, CDR2 FQNNGV. Trimming took 9 bases from V and 4 from J, leaving 13 bases between them.

The V and J genes are TRBV4-3 and TRBJ2-5; D possibly matches TRBD1 or TRBD2 (5 bases each). Germline CDR1 LGHNA, CDR2 YSLEER. The V gene lost 4 bases and the J gene lost 4 bases, with 19 bases spanning the gap. The length of the CDR3 is 16 residues. CDR3 nucleotide sequence: TGCGCCAGCAGCCCGGTCGGGTCCGGGGACCTAGAGACCCAGTACTTC. This translates into CASSPVGSGDLETQYF.

The chain links TRBV6-5 to TRBJ1-3; D might be TRBD1 (5 bases). V gave up 4 bases and J gave up 8 bases, with 12 bases separating them. The CDR3 length is 13 residues. Germline V lookup: CDR1 MNHEY, CDR2 SVGAGI. CDR3 nucleotides: TGTGCCAGCAGTTCCCCTGGGGCAGACACCATATATTTT. Translation: CASSSPGADTIYF.

This chain joins TRBV28 and TRBJ2-2; D is unclear. Trimming took 10 bases from V and 3 from J, leaving 24 bases between them. In germline, CDR1 is MDHEN, CDR2 SYDVKM. The CDR3 length is 17 residues. The CDR3 reads CATAPGSLEHDTGELFF. The CDR3, as DNA: TGTGCCACCGCCCCAGGCAGCCTAGAACATGACACCGGGGAGCTGTTTTTT.

This clone appeared once. The CDR3 sequence: CASSPRLVGYNEQFF. The CDR3 DNA is TGTGCCAGCAGCCCCAGACTAGTGGGGTACAATGAGCAGTTCTTC. This sequence joins TRBV14 and TRBJ2-1; possible D gene TRBD2, 6 bases. The V end lost 4 bases, the J end lost 4 bases, and 14 bases lay between the germline ends. Germline V CDR1 and CDR2: SGHDN, FVKESK. CDR3 size: 15 residues.

The sample holds one count of this clone. The rearrangement uses TRBV2 and TRBJ2-1; 8 bases match TRBD1. The CDR3 totals 15 residues. Germline V gives CDR1 SNHLY, CDR2 FYNNEI. V shed 4 bases, J shed 8 bases, and the junction held 10 bases outside the gene matches. In DNA form, the CDR3 reads TGTGCCAGCAGTGGACAGGGGACCGGGGCGTATGAGCAGTTCTTC. Translating it yields CASSGQGTGAYEQFF.

The V call is TRBV19, the J call TRBJ2-5; tentatively, D is TRBD2 (6 bases). The CDR3 covers 14 residues. Trimming took off 5 bases at V and 1 base at J, with 11 bases between the two ends. Germline V gene sequence: CDR1 LNHDA, CDR2 SQIVND (reference sequence). This CDR3 is CASSLAGIQETQYF. CDR3 nucleotide sequence: TGTGCCAGTAGTCTGGCGGGGATCCAAGAGACCCAGTACTTC.

The chain joins TRBV28 to TRBJ1-2; no clear D gene. CDR3 length equals 13 residues. V was clipped by 6 bases and J by 0 bases, with 8 bases between them. Germline values: CDR1 MDHEN, CDR2 SYDVKM. The CDR3 coding sequence is TGTGCCAGCAGCTCCCCGACTAACTATGGCTACACCTTC. Translating gives CASSSPTNYGYTF.

The gene calls are TRBV7-9 and TRBJ2-3; no clear D gene. The CDR3 runs 14 residues. CDR1 SEHNR and CDR2 FQNEAQ come from the germline V gene (reference sequence). Trimming removed 2 bases from V and 1 base from J, with 7 bases in between. DNA of the CDR3: TGTGCCAGCAGCTTATCTACAGGCACAGATACGCAGTATTTT. It is translated as CASSLSTGTDTQYF.